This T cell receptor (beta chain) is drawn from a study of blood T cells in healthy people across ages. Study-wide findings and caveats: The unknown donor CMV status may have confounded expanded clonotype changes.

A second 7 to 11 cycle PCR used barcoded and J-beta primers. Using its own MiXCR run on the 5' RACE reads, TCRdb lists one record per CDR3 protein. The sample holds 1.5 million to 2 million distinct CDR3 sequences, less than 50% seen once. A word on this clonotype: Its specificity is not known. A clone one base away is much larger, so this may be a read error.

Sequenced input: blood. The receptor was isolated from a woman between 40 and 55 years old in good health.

CDR3 sequence: CSVGNSGADVLTF. In DNA form, the CDR3 reads TGCAGCGTGGGAAACTCTGGGGCCGACGTCCTGACTTTC. V gene TRBV29-1 combines with J gene TRBJ2-6, with a tentative D call TRBD1 (5 bases). The CDR3 extends over 13 amino acids. CDR1 SQVTM and CDR2 ANQGSEA come from the germline V gene.